Listed below are T cell receptor beta chains from one sample, sequenced in a study of PD-1 blockade in classical Hodgkin lymphoma. Assay: immunoSEQ multiplex PCR; the TCRdb copy retains only in-frame clones and omits some. The table shows about 27,000 clones, with approximately 89% occurring only once. The sequencing used CD4+ T cells from blood, collected before the fourth cycle of nivolumab. These receptors all come from a human donor with classical Hodgkin lymphoma. Each CDR3 is given with its conserved first and last residue. The D gene is left open where the match is weak. Some rows mark clone size as missing; the rest say once, few, many or name a class of expanded clone.

d_call,clone_size,j_call,v_call,cdr3_aa,cdr3_nt
TRBD1,NA,TRBJ1-5,TRBV7-2,CASSSGTGDRGNQPQHF,TGTGCCAGCAGCTCCGGGACAGGGGATCGGGGCAATCAGCCCCAGCATTTT
NA,NA,TRBJ1-5,TRBV6-5,CASRADGRMPQHF,TGTGCCAGCAGGGCGGACGGACGAATGCCCCAGCATTTT
NA,NA,TRBJ2-2,TRBV28,CASSSEGSGNTGELFF,TGTGCCAGTTCGAGCGAGGGTAGCGGGAACACCGGGGAGCTGTTTTTT
NA,NA,TRBJ2-1,TRBV5-5,CASSRPNNEQFF,TGTGCCAGCAGCCGCCCGAACAATGAGCAGTTCTTC
NA,NA,TRBJ2-7,TRBV6-6,CASSNKGLISYEQYF,TGTGCCAGCAGTAATAAGGGCCTCATTTCCTACGAGCAGTACTTC
NA,NA,TRBJ1-2,TRBV14,CASSQNWGLYGYTF,TGTGCCAGCAGCCAAAATTGGGGTCTCTATGGCTACACCTTC
NA,NA,TRBJ2-6,TRBV7-9,CASSFVLSGANVLTF,TGTGCCAGCAGCTTCGTCCTCTCTGGGGCCAACGTCCTGACTTTC
NA,once,TRBJ1-1,TRBV5-1,CASSLGSYGEAFF,TGCGCCAGCAGCTTGGGTAGCTACGGGGAAGCTTTCTTT
TRBD2,NA,TRBJ2-3,TRBV7-2,CASSPWGGRRAVGTDTQYF,TGTGCCAGCAGCCCGTGGGGCGGGAGGCGGGCAGTAGGCACAGATACGCAGTATTTT
NA,NA,TRBJ2-2,TRBV6-1,CASSEAPYGELFF,TGTGCCAGCAGTGAAGCGCCCTACGGGGAGCTGTTTTTT